This T cell receptor beta chain is drawn from a study of T cell responses to AZD1222 COVID-19 vaccine. Overall study context: Pooling covered second doses at about 4 or about 12 weeks.

Clones were sequenced by immunoSEQ multiplex PCR, and TCRdb holds only the in-frame ones, with some missing. The table includes approximately 100,000 clones, about 86% detected once. V shed 2 bases and J shed 1 base, with 14 bases lying between them. The CDR3 totals 16 residues. The germline V gene has CDR1 SGHTA and CDR2 FQGNSA. Study findings and constraints: Repertoire sampling happened only post peak T cell response. A rise in Spike-specific TCR breadth and depth followed two AZD1222 doses. Donors, mostly white British, included more females; clonal diversity was possibly underestimated.

As regards this clone: Its antigen remains unknown.

The chain recombines TRBV7-2 with TRBJ1-1, with D perhaps matching TRBD1 (5 bases). The starting material was peripheral blood, obtained on day 0 of AZD1222 vaccination. This clonotype was sampled from an adult in good health. The CDR3 sequence: CASSLISRGTNTEAFF. CDR3 DNA: TGTGCCAGCAGCTTAATCTCGCGGGGGACGAACACTGAAGCTTTCTTT.